Many counts were recorded for the clone carrying this T cell receptor beta chain. Antigen: not known. Trimming cost V 1 base and J 4 bases, with 8 bases left between them. Germline V gives CDR1 LGHNA, CDR2 YNFKEQ. The CDR3 spans 14 residues. The sample originates from a study of naive and memory T cell subsets. General study findings and limits: Naive repertoires, especially CD8, held a few larger clonotypes, possibly memory cells re-expressing CD45RA. TCR abundance followed a power law differing between naive and memory subsets.

Both TRBC1 and TRBC2 were covered by a beta constant-region primer of two equimolar oligonucleotides. Four rounds of PCR amplified the ligated cDNA using nested alpha and beta constant-region primers plus SP2. MiXCR, run by TCRdb on the UMI-ligation and nested PCR reads, gives a single entry per CDR3 protein. Among approximately 100,000 distinct CDR3 sequences listed, 14% were seen once. This TCR was sampled from a human donor in good health. The V call is TRBV4-2, the J call TRBJ1-5; no definite D call. The sequenced material came from naive CD8+ T cells from blood. The CDR3 reads CASSQVQANQPQHF. In DNA form, the CDR3 reads TGTGCCAGCAGCCAAGTCCAGGCTAATCAGCCCCAGCATTTT.